Listed below are T cell receptor beta chains from one sample, sequenced in a study of radiation and T cells in renal cell carcinoma. Using immunoSEQ multiplex PCR, the repertoire was profiled, and TCRdb retains in-frame clones only, with some absent. The repertoire holds 19,000 or so clones, with about 60% as singletons. The sequencing used tumor tissue, collected from a patient whose treatment was nephrectomy without radiotherapy. Receptors were obtained from a man between 45 and 60 years old with renal cell carcinoma. CDR3s include the opening cysteine and the closing phenylalanine or tryptophan. The D gene is left open where the match is weak. Size values are once, few and many counts, or a class for expanded clones, and some rows have none.

cdr3_aa | cdr3_nt | j_call | clone_size | d_call | v_call
CASSLDGPRYGYTF | TGCGCCAGCAGCTTGGACGGACCGAGATATGGCTACACCTTC | TRBJ1-2 | NA | NA | TRBV5-1
CASSSGQSSYEQYF | TGTGCCAGTAGTAGCGGACAGAGCTCCTACGAGCAGTACTTC | TRBJ2-7 | NA | NA | TRBV19
CASSISQGNDGYTF | TGTGCCAGTAGTATTTCACAGGGGAACGATGGCTACACCTTC | TRBJ1-2 | few | TRBD1 | TRBV19
CASTSLYRQGYGYTF | TGTGCCAGCACTTCACTCTACAGACAGGGCTATGGCTACACCTTC | TRBJ1-2 | few | TRBD1 | TRBV6-5
CASSFRVNDNQPQHF | TGTGCCAGCAGCTTCAGGGTTAATGACAATCAGCCCCAGCATTTT | TRBJ1-5 | NA | NA | TRBV7-2
CASSAPSTDTQYF | TGTGCCAGCAGCGCCCCTAGCACAGATACGCAGTATTTT | TRBJ2-3 | few | NA | TRBV9
CASSEDTIRETQYF | TGTGCCAGCAGTGAAGACACCATACGAGAGACCCAGTACTTC | TRBJ2-5 | NA | NA | TRBV6-1
CASSQSRDYYNEQFF | TGTGCCAGCAGCCAGAGTAGGGACTACTACAATGAGCAGTTCTTC | TRBJ2-1 | NA | TRBD2 | TRBV7-2
CASSRTSGLYNEQFF | TGTGCCAGCAGTCGGACTAGCGGACTCTACAATGAGCAGTTCTTC | TRBJ2-1 | NA | TRBD2 | TRBV6-6
CASSSLGGAEAFF | TGTGCCAGCAGCTCCCTCGGAGGGGCGGAAGCTTTCTTT | TRBJ1-1 | few | NA | TRBV7-9
CASSLRAEQPQHF | TGTGCCAGCAGTTTAAGGGCCGAACAGCCCCAGCATTTT | TRBJ1-5 | NA | NA | TRBV27
CASSVAASGSGGNIQYF | TGTGCCAGCAGCGTAGCGGCTAGCGGGAGCGGGGGGAACATTCAGTACTTC | TRBJ2-4 | NA | TRBD2 | TRBV9
CASSLRTSYDTQYF | TGTGCCAGCAGCTTACGTACTAGCTACGATACGCAGTATTTT | TRBJ2-3 | once | NA | TRBV7-2
CASSPVGGTEKLFF | TGCGCCAGCAGCCCCGTGGGGGGAACGGAAAAACTGTTTTTT | TRBJ1-4 | NA | NA | TRBV4-3
CASNLRSLAGTGELFF | TGCGCCAGCAACCTGAGGTCGCTAGCGGGGACCGGGGAGCTGTTTTTT | TRBJ2-2 | NA | TRBD2 | TRBV5-1
CASSPRRSRMDRNTIYF | TGTGCCAGCAGCCCAAGGAGGTCGAGAATGGATCGAAACACCATATATTTT | TRBJ1-3 | NA | NA | TRBV9
CSVGNQPNTEAFF | TGCAGCGTTGGAAATCAGCCGAACACTGAAGCTTTCTTT | TRBJ1-1 | many | NA | TRBV29-1
CASSVGWRETQYF | TGTGCCAGCAGCGTTGGGTGGCGAGAGACCCAGTACTTC | TRBJ2-5 | NA | NA | TRBV9
CASSPAQQETQYF | TGTGCCAGCTCACCAGCACAGCAAGAGACCCAGTACTTC | TRBJ2-5 | once | NA | TRBV18
CASSSGLLLSYGYTF | TGTGCCAGTAGTTCGGGCCTCCTTCTTAGCTATGGCTACACCTTC | TRBJ1-2 | NA | NA | TRBV19
CASMAPATLYF | TGTGCCAGCATGGCCCCCGCAACCCTCTACTTC | TRBJ2-7 | NA | NA | TRBV9
CASTTVINQPQHF | TGTGCCAGTACTACTGTAATCAATCAGCCCCAGCATTTT | TRBJ1-5 | few | NA | TRBV19
CASSLASIQGENTEAFF | TGTGCCAGCAGCTTAGCTTCAATTCAGGGGGAGAACACTGAAGCTTTCTTT | TRBJ1-1 | NA | TRBD1 | TRBV7-9
CASSLDRGNEQFF | TGTGCCAGCAGCCTGGACAGGGGGAATGAGCAGTTCTTC | TRBJ2-1 | few | TRBD1 | TRBV4-2
CSASPPRGYTF | TGCAGTGCTAGCCCTCCCCGAGGCTACACCTTC | TRBJ1-2 | NA | NA | TRBV20-1
CAISESASGDWKFF | TGTGCCATCAGTGAGTCGGCTAGCGGGGACTGGAAGTTCTTC | TRBJ2-1 | few | TRBD2 | TRBV10-3
CATTSSGGYEQYF | TGTGCCACCACGTCTTCAGGGGGCTACGAGCAGTACTTC | TRBJ2-7 | once | TRBD1 | TRBV10-3
CASSTPGTSGSAWETQYF | TGTGCCAGCAGCACCCCGGGGACTAGCGGGAGCGCCTGGGAGACCCAGTACTTC | TRBJ2-5 | NA | TRBD2 | TRBV7-8
CASSQELGGVYGANVLTF | TGTGCCAGCAGCCAAGAACTAGGAGGGGTTTATGGGGCCAACGTCCTGACTTTC | TRBJ2-6 | few | NA | TRBV14
CASSLTGQANQPQHF | TGTGCCAGCAGCCTGACGGGACAGGCGAATCAGCCCCAGCATTTT | TRBJ1-5 | few | TRBD1 | TRBV9
CASSIRRGIEQYF | TGTGCCAGCAGCATACGTCGGGGGATCGAGCAGTACTTC | TRBJ2-7 | NA | NA | TRBV11-2
CAAGGGVAQYF | TGCGCCGCGGGGGGGGGTGTGGCCCAGTACTTC | TRBJ2-5 | NA | TRBD2 | TRBV4-1
CASSFGMNTEAFF | TGTGCCAGCAGTTTCGGTATGAACACTGAAGCTTTCTTT | TRBJ1-1 | medium-sized | NA | TRBV4-2